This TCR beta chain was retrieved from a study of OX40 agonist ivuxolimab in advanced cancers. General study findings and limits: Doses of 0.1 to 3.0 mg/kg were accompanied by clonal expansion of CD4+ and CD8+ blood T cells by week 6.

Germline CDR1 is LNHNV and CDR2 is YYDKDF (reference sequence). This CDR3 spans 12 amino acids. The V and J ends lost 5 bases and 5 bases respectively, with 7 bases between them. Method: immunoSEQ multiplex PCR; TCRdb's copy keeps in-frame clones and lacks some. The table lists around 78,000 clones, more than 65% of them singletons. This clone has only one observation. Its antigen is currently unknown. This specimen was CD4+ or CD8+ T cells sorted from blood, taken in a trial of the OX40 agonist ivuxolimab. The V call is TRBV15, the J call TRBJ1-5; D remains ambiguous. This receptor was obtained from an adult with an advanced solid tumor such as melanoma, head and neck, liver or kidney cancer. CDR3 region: CATSGVYQPQHF. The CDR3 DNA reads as TGTGCCACCAGCGGGGTTTATCAGCCCCAGCATTTT. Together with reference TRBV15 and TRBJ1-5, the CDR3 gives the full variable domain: DAMVIQNPRYQVTQFGKPVTLSCSQTLNHNVMYWYQQKSSQAPKLLFHYYDKDFNNEADTPDNFQSRRPNTSFCFLDIRSPGLGDTAMYLCATSGVYQPQHFGDGTRLSIL.